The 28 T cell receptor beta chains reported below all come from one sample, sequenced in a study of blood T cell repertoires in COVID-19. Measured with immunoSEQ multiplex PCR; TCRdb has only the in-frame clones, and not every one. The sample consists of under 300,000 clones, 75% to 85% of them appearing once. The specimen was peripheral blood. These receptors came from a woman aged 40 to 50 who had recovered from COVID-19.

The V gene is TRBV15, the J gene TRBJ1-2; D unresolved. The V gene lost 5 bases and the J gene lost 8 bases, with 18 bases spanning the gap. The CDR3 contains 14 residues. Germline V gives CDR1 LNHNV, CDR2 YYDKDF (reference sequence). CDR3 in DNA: TGTGCCACCAGCTCCACGACTCTCTCAGTGGGCTACACCTTC. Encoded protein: CATSSTTLSVGYTF.

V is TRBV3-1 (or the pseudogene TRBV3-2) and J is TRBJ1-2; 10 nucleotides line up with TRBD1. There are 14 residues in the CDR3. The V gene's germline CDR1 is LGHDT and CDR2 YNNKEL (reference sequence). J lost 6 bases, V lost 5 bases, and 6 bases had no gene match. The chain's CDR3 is CASSRQGAFDGYTF. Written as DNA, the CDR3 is TGTGCCAGCAGCAGACAGGGGGCGTTTGATGGCTACACCTTC.

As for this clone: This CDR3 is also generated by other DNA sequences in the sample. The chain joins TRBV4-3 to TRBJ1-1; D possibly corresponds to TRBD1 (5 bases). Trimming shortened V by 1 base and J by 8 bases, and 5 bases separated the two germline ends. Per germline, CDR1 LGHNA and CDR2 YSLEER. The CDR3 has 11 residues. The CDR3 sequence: CASSQAGEAFF. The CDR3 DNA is TGCGCCAGCAGCCAAGCAGGGGAAGCTTTCTTT.

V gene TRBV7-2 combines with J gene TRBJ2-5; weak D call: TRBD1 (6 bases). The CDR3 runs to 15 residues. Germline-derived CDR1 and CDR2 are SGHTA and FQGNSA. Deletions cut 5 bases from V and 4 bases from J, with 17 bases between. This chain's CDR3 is CASSPRSNRVETQYF. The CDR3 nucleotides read TGTGCCAGCAGCCCAAGGAGTAACAGGGTAGAGACCCAGTACTTC.

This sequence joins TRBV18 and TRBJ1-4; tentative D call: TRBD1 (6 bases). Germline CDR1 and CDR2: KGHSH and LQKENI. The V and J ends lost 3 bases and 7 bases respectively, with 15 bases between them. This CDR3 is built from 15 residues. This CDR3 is CASSPFPGVSEKLFF. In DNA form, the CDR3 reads TGTGCCAGCTCACCGTTTCCAGGGGTTAGTGAAAAACTGTTTTTT.

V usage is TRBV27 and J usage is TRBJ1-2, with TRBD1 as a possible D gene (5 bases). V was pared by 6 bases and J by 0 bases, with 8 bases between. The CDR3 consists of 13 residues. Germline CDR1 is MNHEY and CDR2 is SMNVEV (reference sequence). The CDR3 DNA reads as TGTGCCAGCAGCGTGACAGCTAACTATGGCTACACCTTC. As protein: CASSVTANYGYTF.

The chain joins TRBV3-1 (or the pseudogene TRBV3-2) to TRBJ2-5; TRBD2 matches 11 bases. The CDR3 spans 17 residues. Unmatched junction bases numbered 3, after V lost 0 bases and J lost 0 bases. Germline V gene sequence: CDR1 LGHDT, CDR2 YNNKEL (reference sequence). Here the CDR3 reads CASSQDQLAGDQETQYF. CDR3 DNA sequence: TGTGCCAGCAGCCAAGATCAACTAGCGGGGGACCAAGAGACCCAGTACTTC.

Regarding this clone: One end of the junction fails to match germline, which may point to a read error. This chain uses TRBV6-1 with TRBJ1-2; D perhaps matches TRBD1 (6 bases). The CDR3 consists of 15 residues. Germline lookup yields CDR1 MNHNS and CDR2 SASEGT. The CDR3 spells CASREDRQAHYGYTF. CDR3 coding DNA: TGTGCCAGCAGGGAAGACAGGCAAGCACACTATGGCTACACCTTC.

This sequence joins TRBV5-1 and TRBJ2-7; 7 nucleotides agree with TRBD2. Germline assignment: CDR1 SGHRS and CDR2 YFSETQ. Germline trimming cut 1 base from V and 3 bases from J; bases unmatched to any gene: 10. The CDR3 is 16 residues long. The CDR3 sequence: CASSLRTGGIYYEQYF. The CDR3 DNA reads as TGCGCCAGCAGCTTGAGGACGGGGGGTATTTACTACGAGCAGTACTTC.

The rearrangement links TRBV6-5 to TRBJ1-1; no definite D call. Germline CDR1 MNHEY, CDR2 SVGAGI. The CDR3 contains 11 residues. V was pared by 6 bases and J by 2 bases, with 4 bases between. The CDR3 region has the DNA TGTGCCAGCAGGGCTAACACTGAAGCTTTCTTT. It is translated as CASRANTEAFF.

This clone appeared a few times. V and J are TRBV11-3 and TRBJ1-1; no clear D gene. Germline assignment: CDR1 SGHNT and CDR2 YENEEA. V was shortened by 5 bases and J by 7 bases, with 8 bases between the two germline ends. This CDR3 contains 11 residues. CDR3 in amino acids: CASSLRFEAFF. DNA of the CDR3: TGTGCCAGCAGCCTAAGATTTGAAGCTTTCTTT. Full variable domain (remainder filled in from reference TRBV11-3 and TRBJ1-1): EAGVVQSPRYKIIEKKQPVAFWCNPISGHNTLYWYLQNLGQGPELLIRYENEEAVDDSQLPKDRFSAERLKGVDSTLKIQPAELGDSAVYLCASSLRFEAFFGQGTRLTVV.

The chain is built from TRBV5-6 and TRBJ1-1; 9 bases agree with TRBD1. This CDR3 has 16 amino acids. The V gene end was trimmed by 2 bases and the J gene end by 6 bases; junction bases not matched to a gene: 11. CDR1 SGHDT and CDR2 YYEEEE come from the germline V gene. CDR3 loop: CASSFLPGQGRSEAFF. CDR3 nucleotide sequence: TGTGCCAGCAGCTTTTTGCCGGGACAGGGACGGTCTGAAGCTTTCTTT.

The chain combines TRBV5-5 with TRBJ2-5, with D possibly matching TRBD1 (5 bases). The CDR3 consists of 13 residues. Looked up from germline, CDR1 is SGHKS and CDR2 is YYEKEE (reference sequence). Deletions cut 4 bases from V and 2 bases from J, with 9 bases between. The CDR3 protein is CASSPSGQETQYF. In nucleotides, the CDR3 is TGTGCCAGCAGCCCGTCAGGGCAAGAGACCCAGTACTTC.

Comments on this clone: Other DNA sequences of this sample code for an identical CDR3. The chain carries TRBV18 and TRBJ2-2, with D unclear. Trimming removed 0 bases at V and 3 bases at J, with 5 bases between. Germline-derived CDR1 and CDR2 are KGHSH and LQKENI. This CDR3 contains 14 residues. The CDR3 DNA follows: TGTGCCAGCTCACCACCCTCCTACACCGGGGAGCTGTTTTTT. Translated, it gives CASSPPSYTGELFF.

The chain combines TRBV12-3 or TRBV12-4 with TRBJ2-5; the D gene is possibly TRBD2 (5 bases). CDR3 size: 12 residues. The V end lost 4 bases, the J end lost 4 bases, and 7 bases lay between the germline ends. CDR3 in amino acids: CASSSSGETQYF. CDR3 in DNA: TGTGCCAGCAGTTCCAGCGGAGAGACCCAGTACTTC.

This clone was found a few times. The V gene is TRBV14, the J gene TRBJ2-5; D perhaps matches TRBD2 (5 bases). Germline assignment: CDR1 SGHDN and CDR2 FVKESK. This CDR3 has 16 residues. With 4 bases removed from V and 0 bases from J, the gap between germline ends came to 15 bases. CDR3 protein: CASSLITFGDQETQYF. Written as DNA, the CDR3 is TGTGCCAGCAGCCTTATAACGTTCGGGGACCAAGAGACCCAGTACTTC.

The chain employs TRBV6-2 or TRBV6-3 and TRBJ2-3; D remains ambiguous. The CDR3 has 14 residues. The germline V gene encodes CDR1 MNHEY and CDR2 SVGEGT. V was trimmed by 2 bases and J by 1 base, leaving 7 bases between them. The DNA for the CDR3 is TGTGCCAGCAGTTACGTAAGAGGCACAGATACGCAGTATTTT. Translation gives CASSYVRGTDTQYF.

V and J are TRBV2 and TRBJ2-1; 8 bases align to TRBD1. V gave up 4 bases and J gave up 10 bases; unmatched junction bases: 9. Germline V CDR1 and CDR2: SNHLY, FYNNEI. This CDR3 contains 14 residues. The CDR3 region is CASSAGQVQWEQFF. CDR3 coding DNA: TGTGCCAGCAGTGCGGGACAGGTACAATGGGAGCAGTTCTTC.

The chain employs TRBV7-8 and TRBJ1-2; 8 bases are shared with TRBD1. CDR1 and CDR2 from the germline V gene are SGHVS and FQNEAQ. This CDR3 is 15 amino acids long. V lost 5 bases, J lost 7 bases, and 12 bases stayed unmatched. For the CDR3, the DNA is TGTGCCAGCAGCATAAGGAACACAGGGGGGTTTGGCTACACCTTC. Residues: CASSIRNTGGFGYTF.

CDR3 DNA: TGCGCCAGCAGCTTCTCCGGGACAATCACAGATACGCAGTATTTT. It encodes CASSFSGTITDTQYF. The rearrangement uses TRBV5-1 and TRBJ2-3, with D perhaps matching TRBD1 (6 bases). There are 15 residues in the CDR3. Germline-derived CDR1 and CDR2 are SGHRS and YFSETQ. Trimming removed 2 bases from V and 2 bases from J, with 12 bases in between.

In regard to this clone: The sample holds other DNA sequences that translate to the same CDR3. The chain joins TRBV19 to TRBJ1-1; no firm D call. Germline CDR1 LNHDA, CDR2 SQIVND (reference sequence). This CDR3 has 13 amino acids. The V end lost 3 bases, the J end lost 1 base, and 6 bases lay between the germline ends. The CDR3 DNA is TGTGCCAGTAGTATTCGCAGGAACACTGAAGCTTTCTTT. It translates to CASSIRRNTEAFF. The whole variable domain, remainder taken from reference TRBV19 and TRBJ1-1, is DGGITQSPKYLFRKEGQNVTLSCEQNLNHDAMYWYRQDPGQGLRLIYYSQIVNDFQKGDIAEGYSVSREKKESFPLTVTSAQKNPTAFYLCASSIRRNTEAFFGQGTRLTVV.

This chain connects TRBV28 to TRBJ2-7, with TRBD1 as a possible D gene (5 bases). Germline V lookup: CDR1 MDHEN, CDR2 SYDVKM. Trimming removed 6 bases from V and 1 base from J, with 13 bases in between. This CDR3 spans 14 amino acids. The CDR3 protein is CASSQQQGSYEQYF. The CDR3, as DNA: TGTGCCAGCAGCCAACAGCAGGGATCCTACGAGCAGTACTTC.

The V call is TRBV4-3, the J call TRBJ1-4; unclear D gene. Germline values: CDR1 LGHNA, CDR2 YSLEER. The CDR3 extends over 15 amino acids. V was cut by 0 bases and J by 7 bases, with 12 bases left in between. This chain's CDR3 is CASSQDRTGSEKLFF. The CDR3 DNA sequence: TGCGCCAGCAGCCAAGATCGTACGGGGTCTGAAAAACTGTTTTTT.

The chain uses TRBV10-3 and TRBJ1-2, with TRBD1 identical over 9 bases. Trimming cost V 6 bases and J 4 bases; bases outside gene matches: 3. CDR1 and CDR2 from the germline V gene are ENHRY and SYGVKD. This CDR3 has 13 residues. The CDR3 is CAIRQGAGYGYTF. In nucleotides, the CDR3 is TGTGCCATCAGACAGGGGGCGGGCTATGGCTACACCTTC.

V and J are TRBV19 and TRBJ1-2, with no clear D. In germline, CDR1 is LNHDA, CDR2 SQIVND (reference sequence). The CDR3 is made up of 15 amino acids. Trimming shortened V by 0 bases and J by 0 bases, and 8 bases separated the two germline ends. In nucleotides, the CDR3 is TGTGCCAGTAGTATAGACCCAAGAGCTAACTATGGCTACACCTTC. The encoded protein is CASSIDPRANYGYTF. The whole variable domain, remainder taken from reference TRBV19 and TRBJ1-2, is DGGITQSPKYLFRKEGQNVTLSCEQNLNHDAMYWYRQDPGQGLRLIYYSQIVNDFQKGDIAEGYSVSREKKESFPLTVTSAQKNPTAFYLCASSIDPRANYGYTFGSGTRLTVV.

The CDR3, as DNA: TGCGCCAGCAGCACACAGGCGGGGGGGTTCTCCTACAATGAGCAGTTCTTC. It translates to CASSTQAGGFSYNEQFF. The chain employs TRBV4-3 and TRBJ2-1; the match to TRBD2 covers 9 bases. Germline V gene data show CDR1 as LGHNA and CDR2 as YSLEER. Trimming at V came to 5 bases and at J to 0 bases, leaving 8 bases not matched to a gene. The CDR3 has 17 residues.

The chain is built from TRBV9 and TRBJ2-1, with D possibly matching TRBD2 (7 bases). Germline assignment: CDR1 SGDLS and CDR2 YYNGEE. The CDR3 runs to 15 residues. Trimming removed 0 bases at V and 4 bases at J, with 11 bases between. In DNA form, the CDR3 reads TGTGCCAGCAGCGTAGGGGCGGGGGCTTACAATGAGCAGTTCTTC. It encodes CASSVGAGAYNEQFF.

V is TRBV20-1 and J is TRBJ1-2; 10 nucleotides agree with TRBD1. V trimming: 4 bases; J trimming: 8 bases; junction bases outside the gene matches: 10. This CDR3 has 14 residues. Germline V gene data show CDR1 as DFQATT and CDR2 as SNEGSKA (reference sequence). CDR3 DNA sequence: TGCAGTGCTACTGACAGGGGGCGAGCGGAAGGCTACACCTTC. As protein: CSATDRGRAEGYTF.